Listed below are T cell receptor beta chains from one sample, sequenced in a study of T cell responses to AZD1222 COVID-19 vaccine. Sequenced by immunoSEQ multiplex PCR; TCRdb stores in-frame clones only, minus some. The repertoire holds some 150,000 clones, with 85% to 95% as singletons. The starting material was peripheral blood, obtained 28 days after the second AZD1222 dose. The receptors stem from an adult who received the AZD1222 COVID-19 vaccine. The CDR3 runs from the conserved cysteine through the conserved F or W. The order of the fields is J gene, V gene, CDR3 protein.

J gene: TRBJ1-5; V gene: TRBV6-5; CDR3 protein: CASTGLYNQPQHF
J gene: TRBJ2-5; V gene: TRBV2; CDR3 protein: CASGGETQYF
J gene: TRBJ1-4; V gene: TRBV30; CDR3 protein: CAWSLRALSTNEKLFF
J gene: TRBJ2-7; V gene: TRBV2; CDR3 protein: CASSERGTWTYEQYF
J gene: TRBJ2-7; V gene: TRBV3-1/TRBV3-2; CDR3 protein: CASSQVSEQYF
J gene: TRBJ2-7; V gene: TRBV11-2; CDR3 protein: CASRGTPAVYEQYF
J gene: TRBJ1-1; V gene: TRBV4-1; CDR3 protein: CASSQSQGRTEAFF
J gene: TRBJ1-2; V gene: TRBV28; CDR3 protein: CASSNRGIIQGYTF
J gene: TRBJ2-3; V gene: TRBV18; CDR3 protein: CASSPLAGGTSTDTQYF
J gene: TRBJ1-1; V gene: TRBV27; CDR3 protein: CASSLAGQPGEAFF
J gene: TRBJ1-6; V gene: TRBV27; CDR3 protein: CASSPADSYNSPLHF
J gene: TRBJ1-1; V gene: TRBV20-1; CDR3 protein: CSFPRNTEAFF
J gene: TRBJ1-2; V gene: TRBV28; CDR3 protein: CASSPQTANYGYTF
J gene: TRBJ2-7; V gene: TRBV15; CDR3 protein: CATSGKQGSEQYF
J gene: TRBJ1-1; V gene: TRBV6-5; CDR3 protein: CASSQLLKGEAFF
J gene: TRBJ1-2; V gene: TRBV6-1; CDR3 protein: CASSEAPGLGYGYTF
J gene: TRBJ1-2; V gene: TRBV11-2; CDR3 protein: CASSTFRGLGYTF